The 14 T cell receptor beta chains in this list originate from one sample, sequenced in a study of T cell changes during pregnancy in multiple sclerosis. Only in-frame clones appear in the TCRdb table, and some are missing; sequencing was by immunoSEQ multiplex PCR. The table records about 36,000 clones, 93% of them present only once. Specimen: CD4+ T cells from peripheral blood mononuclear cells, collected in the first trimester of pregnancy. The receptor set was obtained from a female donor with multiple sclerosis, enrolled in a pregnancy study.

The chain combines TRBV7-9 with TRBJ2-5, with 10 bases identical to TRBD2. The trim removed 3 bases at V and 1 base at J, leaving 2 bases unmatched. The length of the CDR3 is 15 residues. CDR1 and CDR2 (germline): SEHNR, FQNEAQ (reference sequence). For the CDR3, the DNA is TGTGCCAGCAGCTTGACTAGCGGGTTCCAAGAGACCCAGTACTTC. Protein product: CASSLTSGFQETQYF.

This clone occurred a few times. This chain links TRBV6-1 with TRBJ1-2, with a possible D match to TRBD1 (5 bases). This CDR3 is built from 13 residues. The V gene's germline CDR1 is MNHNS and CDR2 SASEGT. The V end lost 7 bases, the J end lost 4 bases, and 13 bases lay between the germline ends. The CDR3 DNA is TGTGCCAGCAATCCCGGGACTATCTATGGCTACACCTTC. Its translation is CASNPGTIYGYTF.

J is TRBJ2-7 and V is TRBV6-1; TRBD1 is a possible D gene (5 bases). This CDR3 is 14 amino acids long. V lost 7 bases and J 1 base, leaving 14 bases between the germline ends. Germline lookup yields CDR1 MNHNS and CDR2 SASEGT. This CDR3 is CASKPQGLSYEQYF. The CDR3 bases are TGTGCCAGCAAGCCCCAGGGTTTGTCCTACGAGCAGTACTTC.

The chain carries TRBV9 and TRBJ2-1, with D hard to call. V gave up 0 bases and J gave up 8 bases, with 12 bases separating them. The CDR3 extends over 14 amino acids. The V gene's germline CDR1 is SGDLS and CDR2 YYNGEE. The CDR3: CASSVAPTSDEQFF. Written as DNA, the CDR3 is TGTGCCAGCAGCGTAGCCCCCACGTCGGATGAGCAGTTCTTC.

This rearrangement joins TRBV19 to TRBJ1-2; D might be TRBD1 (6 bases). V dropped 8 bases and J dropped 8 bases, with 21 bases sitting between them. Germline-derived CDR1 and CDR2 are LNHDA and SQIVND (reference sequence). The CDR3 totals 14 residues. The CDR3 loop is CASGDRVPGEGYTF. CDR3 DNA sequence: TGTGCCAGTGGCGACCGGGTCCCAGGGGAGGGCTACACCTTC.

The chain links TRBV18 to TRBJ2-2; 11 nucleotides line up with TRBD1. Germline V CDR1 and CDR2: KGHSH, LQKENI. The trim removed 3 bases at V and 3 bases at J, leaving 0 bases unmatched. This CDR3 spans 15 amino acids. In nucleotides, the CDR3 is TGTGCCAGCTCACCGGGACAGGGGGACACCGGGGAGCTGTTTTTT. Protein sequence: CASSPGQGDTGELFF.

The chain has TRBV9 and TRBJ2-7, with 8 nucleotides matching TRBD1. Germline CDR1 reads SGDLS; CDR2 reads YYNGEE. Trimming cost V 4 bases and J 3 bases; bases outside gene matches: 12. The CDR3 runs 16 residues. CDR3 region: CASSRSQGARFYEQYF. In nucleotides, the CDR3 is TGTGCCAGCAGCAGATCTCAGGGGGCGCGTTTCTACGAGCAGTACTTC.

The CDR3 reads CASISGTGAQQPQHF. The CDR3 bases are TGTGCCAGTATCTCCGGGACAGGGGCTCAACAGCCCCAGCATTTT. The V call is TRBV19, the J call TRBJ1-5; 10 bases fit TRBD1. J lost 7 bases, V lost 7 bases, and 10 bases had no gene match. This CDR3 region has 15 residues. Germline V CDR1 and CDR2: LNHDA, SQIVND (reference sequence).

For the CDR3, the DNA is TGCGCCAGCAGCCCGCAGAACATGAACACTGAAGCTTTCTTT. Its protein is CASSPQNMNTEAFF. This chain joins TRBV5-1 and TRBJ1-1; D is unclear. Germline CDR1 reads SGHRS; CDR2 reads YFSETQ. This CDR3 spans 14 amino acids. Between the trimmed V and J ends, which lost 4 bases and 0 bases, there was a span of 10 bases.

This clone was seen a single time. This chain uses TRBV6-5 with TRBJ2-5, with 8 positions matching TRBD2. CDR3 length equals 14 residues. J was trimmed by 10 bases and V by 0 bases; bases with no gene match: 7. The germline gives CDR1 MNHEY, CDR2 SVGAGI. CDR3: CASSYSRVAGGQYF. The CDR3 DNA reads TGTGCCAGCAGTTACTCGAGGGTGGCGGGGGGCCAGTACTTC.

This rearrangement joins TRBV27 to TRBJ1-2; TRBD1 aligns across 8 bases. The CDR3 contains 15 residues. Losses at the gene ends were 0 bases for V and 10 bases for J; bases not matched to a gene: 10. Looked up from germline, CDR1 is MNHEY and CDR2 is SMNVEV (reference sequence). DNA for the CDR3: TGTGCCAGCAGTTTATCCCATCCGGGACAGGCGGCCTACACCTTC. Encoded protein: CASSLSHPGQAAYTF.

This sequence joins TRBV4-2 and TRBJ2-6; tentative D call: TRBD2 (5 bases). The CDR3 has 18 residues. Germline values: CDR1 LGHNA, CDR2 YNFKEQ. V was trimmed by 0 bases and J by 5 bases, leaving 17 bases between them. For the CDR3, the DNA is TGTGCCAGCAGCCAAGATTGGCGGGTCCAAGAGAGGGCCAACGTCCTGACTTTC. This encodes CASSQDWRVQERANVLTF.

The chain recombines TRBV28 with TRBJ2-3, with TRBD1 as a possible D gene (7 bases). This CDR3 has 16 residues. CDR1 is MDHEN and CDR2 is SYDVKM in the germline V gene. Trimming removed 3 bases at V and 4 bases at J, with 17 bases between. The DNA for the CDR3 is TGTGCCAGCAGTTTCAGGGACGGAGGGGGCCCAGATACGCAGTATTTT. Translation: CASSFRDGGGPDTQYF.

The V and J genes are TRBV19 and TRBJ1-2, with a tentative D call TRBD1 (5 bases). The CDR3 extends over 16 amino acids. Germline-derived CDR1 and CDR2 are LNHDA and SQIVND (reference sequence). Trimming left V 5 bases short and J 4 bases short, with 20 bases between. The CDR3 is CASSHTPRALVYGYTF. CDR3 bases: TGTGCCAGTAGTCACACACCCAGGGCGCTTGTCTATGGCTACACCTTC.